This T cell receptor (beta chain) was sequenced during a study of human T cells and chemical hapten exposure. Study-level information: Upper-back patches of 0.01% DPC were read at 6 days. Across samples, TCR yields varied, mostly owing to small differences in pooled library volumes. Study-level findings and limits: The study found expanded TCRs formed significantly more large CDR3 similarity clusters than controls.

V lost 2 bases and J 4 bases, leaving 13 bases between the germline ends. The CDR3 is 15 amino acids. From germline, CDR1 is SGHTA and CDR2 FQGNSA. A remark on this clonotype: Antigen specificity is unknown.

Indicated time point: patch test 2, 6 weeks after DPC sensitization. Treatment specified: therapeutic diphenylcyclopropenone sensitization with weekly scalp DPC. Single cDNA molecules in the library carried unique molecular identifiers attached during preparation. TCRdb itself ran the RACE reads through MiXCR, one entry per CDR3 protein. The sample consists of about 94,000 distinct CDR3 sequences, over 7.5% of them appearing once. The sequence was collected from a woman aged 40-49 years with alopecia areata. Some clones in this sample may be carry-over from other donors' samples. The specimen comprised whole blood, sampled in connection with sensitization to the hapten diphenylcyclopropenone (DPC). The rearrangement links TRBV7-2 to TRBJ2-3, with D perhaps TRBD1 or TRBD2 (5 bases each). This chain's CDR3 is CASSLTGTKADTQYF. The CDR3, as DNA: TGTGCCAGCAGCTTAACGGGGACCAAGGCAGATACGCAGTATTTT.